The clone carrying this TCR beta chain was seen a few times. The data were taken from a study of blood T cell repertoires in COVID-19. About the study: Donors in the United States, Italy and Spain gave samples during acute or convalescent COVID-19.

Trimming stripped 1 base from V and 0 bases from J, with 12 bases between. The CDR3 totals 17 residues. Germline V gene data show CDR1 as MGHDK and CDR2 as SYGVNS. This table comes from immunoSEQ multiplex PCR, and its TCRdb copy is limited to in-frame clones, with some not included. The sample includes approximately 160,000 clones, approximately 79% of them seen just once. The chain links TRBV25-1 to TRBJ1-4, with a weak D call TRBD1 (6 bases). The sequence derives from a man aged 50-60 years who had recovered from COVID-19. Sequencing was carried out using PBMCs or T cells enriched from blood (not recorded which). CDR3 nucleotide sequence: TGTGCCAGCAGTGAATTTCGGACAGCTGCAACTAATGAAAAACTGTTTTTT. It is translated as CASSEFRTAATNEKLFF.